Presented here are 22 T cell receptor beta chains from one specimen sequenced in a study of blood T cell repertoires in COVID-19. Measured with immunoSEQ multiplex PCR; TCRdb has only the in-frame clones, and not every one. Among 56,000 or so clones listed, roughly 90% were seen once. Sequencing used peripheral blood. The receptor source for this set is a human donor in a cohort sampled during active COVID-19.

V is TRBV7-5 and J is TRBJ2-3; the table's D call TRBD2 went unverified against the DNA. TRBV7-5 is an annotated pseudogene. The CDR3 length is 14 residues. The CDR3 reads CARSGRGGTDTQYF. In nucleotides, the CDR3 is TGTGCCAGAAGCGGGCGGGGGGGCACAGATACGCAGTATTTT.

The V call is TRBV15, the J call TRBJ2-1, with 7 bases lining up with TRBD2. V was pared by 2 bases and J by 1 base, with 8 bases of the junction left unmatched. Germline CDR1 LNHNV, CDR2 YYDKDF (reference sequence). The CDR3 loop spans 17 amino acids. CDR3 nucleotides: TGTGCCACCAGCAGACCCCCGGGGGGTCCATCCTACAATGAGCAGTTCTTC. Its translation is CATSRPPGGPSYNEQFF.

This clone has only one observation. An end of the junction does not agree with germline; a read error may underlie this. The chain carries TRBV7-9 and TRBJ2-5; 11 bases fit TRBD2. The CDR3 is made up of 13 amino acids. The germline CDR1 and CDR2 sequences are SEHNR and FQNEAQ (reference sequence). CDR3 bases: TGTGCCAGCAGCGTAGCGGGGGGGCCGACCCAGTACTTC. It translates to CASSVAGGPTQYF.

This chain joins TRBV12-5 and TRBJ2-3, with 10 nucleotides matching TRBD2. V dropped 0 bases and J dropped 2; count of bases not matched to a gene: 8. Germline V lookup: CDR1 LGHNT, CDR2 FRNRAP. This CDR3 region has 18 residues. The DNA for the CDR3 is TGTGCTAGTGGTTTGGTACCCAGGACTAGCGGAACCACAGATACGCAGTATTTT. Amino acids: CASGLVPRTSGTTDTQYF. Full variable domain (remainder filled in from reference TRBV12-5 and TRBJ2-3): DARVTQTPRHKVTEMGQEVTMRCQPILGHNTVFWYRQTMMQGLELLAYFRNRAPLDDSGMPKDRFSAEMPDATLATLKIQPSEPRDSAVYFCASGLVPRTSGTTDTQYFGPGTRLTVL.

This clone was seen only once. The gene calls are TRBV10-3 and TRBJ1-6; TRBD1 agrees at 9 bases. The CDR3 has 16 amino acids. Germline values: CDR1 ENHRY, CDR2 SYGVKD. V gave up 5 bases and J gave up 7 bases; unmatched junction bases: 9. CDR3 protein: CAISKGQGNRNSPLHF. CDR3 nucleotides: TGTGCCATCAGTAAGGGACAGGGAAACAGGAATTCACCCCTCCACTTT.

The chain has TRBV5-4 and TRBJ2-7, with 8 nucleotides matching TRBD2. The CDR3 contains 17 residues. CDR1 and CDR2 from the germline V gene are SGHNT and YYREEE (reference sequence). The ends lost 4 bases at V and 0 bases at J; junction bases unmatched: 12. CDR3 sequence (DNA): TGTGCCAGCAGCCAAACGGCGGGGGGCGGAAGCTCCTACGAGCAGTACTTC. As protein: CASSQTAGGGSSYEQYF. The entire variable domain, with the rest obtained from reference TRBV5-4 and TRBJ2-7, is as follows: ETGVTQSPTHLIKTRGQQVTLRCSSQSGHNTVSWYQQALGQGPQFIFQYYREEENGRGNFPPRFSGLQFPNYSSELNVNALELDDSALYLCASSQTAGGGSSYEQYFGPGTRLTVT.

The chain uses TRBV5-6 and TRBJ2-7, with 7 positions matching TRBD1. Trimming removed 4 bases from V and 0 bases from J; junction bases left unmatched: 10. The germline CDR1 and CDR2 sequences are SGHDT and YYEEEE. CDR3 length: 16 residues. CDR3 nucleotide sequence: TGTGCCAGCAGCCCGGGACAGCTCTACTTCTCCTACGAGCAGTACTTC. It is translated as CASSPGQLYFSYEQYF.

The chain couples TRBV7-3 to TRBJ2-2; D is undetermined. Germline lookup yields CDR1 SGHTA and CDR2 FQGTGA. With 4 bases removed from V and 7 bases from J, the gap between germline ends came to 13 bases. CDR3 size: 14 residues. The CDR3 loop is CASSSGQTSGELFF. CDR3 in DNA: TGTGCCAGCAGCTCCGGCCAGACAAGCGGGGAGCTGTTTTTT.

This chain joins TRBV9 and TRBJ1-1; D is unclear. Germline CDR1 SGDLS, CDR2 YYNGEE. This CDR3 comprises 13 residues. Trimming left V 4 bases short and J 2 bases short, with 9 bases between. The CDR3 sequence is CASSKDSNTEAFF. As DNA, the CDR3 is TGTGCCAGCAGCAAGGACTCTAACACTGAAGCTTTCTTT.

The count of this clone is one. V usage is TRBV29-1 and J usage is TRBJ2-5; TRBD1 matches at 8 bases. V shed 6 bases, J shed 7 bases, and the junction held 19 bases outside the gene matches. From germline, CDR1 is SQVTM and CDR2 ANQGSEA. This CDR3 is built from 16 residues. CDR3 sequence reads: CSVTRDRTLSEGTQYF. As DNA, the CDR3 is TGCAGCGTAACCCGGGACAGGACACTTTCGGAAGGGACCCAGTACTTC.

This rearrangement joins TRBV7-9 to TRBJ2-5; D is perhaps TRBD1 (5 bases). Trimming pared 1 base from V and 2 bases from J, leaving 11 bases between. The CDR3 consists of 15 residues. Germline V lookup: CDR1 SEHNR, CDR2 FQNEAQ (reference sequence). This CDR3 reads CASSLGTPPQETQYF. CDR3 coding DNA: TGTGCCAGCAGCTTAGGGACACCCCCACAAGAGACCCAGTACTTC.

J is TRBJ2-3 and V is TRBV5-4; 9 nucleotides agree with TRBD1. After removal of 7 bases from V and 2 bases from J, the junction contained 8 bases not matched to a gene. The length of the CDR3 is 15 residues. CDR1 SGHNT and CDR2 YYREEE come from the germline V gene (reference sequence). The CDR3 sequence: CASATGTGTTDTQYF. CDR3 bases: TGTGCCAGCGCTACCGGGACAGGGACCACAGATACGCAGTATTTT. Using reference TRBV5-4 and TRBJ2-3 for the parts outside the CDR3, the full variable domain is ETGVTQSPTHLIKTRGQQVTLRCSSQSGHNTVSWYQQALGQGPQFIFQYYREEENGRGNFPPRFSGLQFPNYSSELNVNALELDDSALYLCASATGTGTTDTQYFGPGTRLTVL.

The V gene is TRBV7-2, the J gene TRBJ2-2, with a tentative D call TRBD2 (5 bases). Trimming shortened V by 5 bases and J by 4 bases, and 8 bases separated the two germline ends. Germline CDR1 reads SGHTA; CDR2 reads FQGNSA. The CDR3 covers 13 residues. The CDR3 region is CASSKGGTGELFF. The CDR3 nucleotides read TGTGCCAGCAGCAAAGGAGGCACCGGGGAGCTGTTTTTT.

The V and J genes are TRBV10-3 and TRBJ2-1, with a possible D match to TRBD2 (5 bases). The CDR3 consists of 14 residues. CDR1 and CDR2 (germline): ENHRY, SYGVKD. Trimming removed 0 bases at V and 6 bases at J, with 9 bases between. The chain's CDR3 is CAISESRDGNEQFF. The CDR3 DNA reads TGTGCCATCAGTGAGTCGAGGGATGGCAATGAGCAGTTCTTC.

CDR3 coding DNA: TGTGCCAGCAGCCAGGGACAGGGGATAAGCGGGGAGCTGTTTTTT. Translation: CASSQGQGISGELFF. The V call is TRBV5-4, the J call TRBJ2-2; 10 nucleotides align to TRBD1. The CDR3 runs 15 residues. CDR1 and CDR2 (germline): SGHNT, YYREEE (reference sequence). With V trimmed by 4 bases and J by 7 bases, 7 bases remained unmatched.

J is TRBJ2-2 and V is TRBV5-4; TRBD1 might be the D (6 bases). CDR1 and CDR2 (germline): SGHNT, YYREEE (reference sequence). The CDR3 sequence is 14 residues long. V was cut by 5 bases and J by 5 bases, with 13 bases left in between. The DNA of the CDR3 is TGTGCCAGCAGATCAGGGGAATGGACCGGGGAGCTGTTTTTT. Translated, it gives CASRSGEWTGELFF.

The V call is TRBV29-1, the J call TRBJ2-7, with D possibly matching TRBD1 (5 bases). V was shortened by 3 bases and J by 0 bases, with 9 bases between the two germline ends. Germline CDR1 reads SQVTM; CDR2 reads ANQGSEA. The CDR3 spans 13 residues. CDR3 DNA: TGCAGCGTTGAGACAGATTACTCCTACGAGCAGTACTTC. This encodes CSVETDYSYEQYF.

The chain recombines TRBV2 with TRBJ2-1, with D uncertain. Trimming took 6 bases from V and 10 from J, leaving 16 bases between them. The CDR3 sequence is 13 residues long. The germline V gene encodes CDR1 SNHLY and CDR2 FYNNEI. The CDR3 protein is CASRIISVTEQFF. CDR3 in DNA: TGTGCCAGCAGGATCATAAGCGTAACCGAGCAGTTCTTC.

The chain carries TRBV10-3 and TRBJ1-5; the match to TRBD1 covers 7 bases. Trimming took 2 bases from V and 5 from J; bases not matched to a gene: 9. The CDR3 is 16 amino acids. Germline V lookup: CDR1 ENHRY, CDR2 SYGVKD. The CDR3 DNA is TGTGCCATCAGTGAGGCCAGGGGGGACCCAGATCAGCCCCAGCATTTT. It translates to CAISEARGDPDQPQHF.

This chain uses TRBV18 with TRBJ1-4; TRBD1 aligns across 8 bases. The CDR3 extends over 14 amino acids. Germline V gene lookup returns CDR1 KGHSH and CDR2 LQKENI. J lost 8 bases, V lost 3 bases, and 5 bases had no gene match. The CDR3 DNA is TGTGCCAGCTCACCTGACAGGGGTCACGAAAAACTGTTTTTT. This codes for CASSPDRGHEKLFF.

The chain carries TRBV3-1 (or the pseudogene TRBV3-2) and TRBJ1-3; 7 nucleotides agree with TRBD1. CDR3 length: 18 amino acids. V gave up 0 bases and J gave up 0 bases; unmatched junction bases: 8. Germline V CDR1 and CDR2: LGHDT, YNNKEL (reference sequence). The CDR3 protein is CASSQDSGQLNSGNTIYF. CDR3 sequence (DNA): TGTGCCAGCAGCCAAGATTCGGGACAGCTAAACTCTGGAAACACCATATATTTT.

This CDR3 reads CASSRTSSYEQYF. The CDR3 DNA is TGTGCCAGCAGTAGAACCAGCTCCTACGAGCAGTACTTC. The chain is built from TRBV6-6 and TRBJ2-7; D remains ambiguous. Germline CDR1 reads MNHNY; CDR2 reads SVGAGI (reference sequence). V lost 5 bases, J lost 0 bases, and 8 bases lay in between. The CDR3 sequence is 13 residues long.